The sample holds many counts of the clone carrying this TCR beta chain. Its antigen remains unidentified. These data belong to a study of CD8 T cells in ankylosing spondylitis. The study's findings and limits: What seemed typical of ankylosing spondylitis blood was a TCR beta motif built from 8 or 9 highly homologous variants. Disease-linked clones proved CD8+ and comparatively uncommon in peripheral blood.

CDR1 is SNHLY, CDR2 FYNNEI, per germline. Trimming removed 4 bases at V and 3 bases at J, with 4 bases between. CDR3 length: 11 amino acids. From the 5' RACE reads, TCRdb called clonotypes with MiXCR, one entry per CDR3 protein. The data show about 500,000 distinct CDR3 sequences, about 5.4% seen once. This TCR derives from a male donor with ankylosing spondylitis. Specimen: blood, either unsorted or a sorted T cell fraction (not recorded which). The V and J genes are TRBV2 and TRBJ2-7, with D unclear. This CDR3 reads CASSGYYEQYF. CDR3 sequence (DNA): TGTGCCAGCAGTGGTTACTACGAGCAGTACTTC.